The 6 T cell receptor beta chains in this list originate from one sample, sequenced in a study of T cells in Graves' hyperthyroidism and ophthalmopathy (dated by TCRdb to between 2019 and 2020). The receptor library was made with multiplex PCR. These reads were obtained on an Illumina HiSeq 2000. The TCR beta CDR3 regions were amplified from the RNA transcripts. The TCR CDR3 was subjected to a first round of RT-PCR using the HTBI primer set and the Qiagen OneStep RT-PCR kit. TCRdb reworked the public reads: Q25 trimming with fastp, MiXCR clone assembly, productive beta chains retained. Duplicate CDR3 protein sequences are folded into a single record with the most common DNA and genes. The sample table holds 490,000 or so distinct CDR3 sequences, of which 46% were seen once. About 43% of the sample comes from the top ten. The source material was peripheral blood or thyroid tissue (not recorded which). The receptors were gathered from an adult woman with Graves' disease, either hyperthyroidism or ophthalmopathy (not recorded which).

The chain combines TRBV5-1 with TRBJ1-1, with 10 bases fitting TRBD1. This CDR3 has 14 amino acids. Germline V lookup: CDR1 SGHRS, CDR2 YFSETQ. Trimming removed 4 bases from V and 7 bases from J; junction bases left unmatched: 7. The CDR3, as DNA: TGCGCCAGCAGCCCCGGGGGACAGGGGTATGAAGCTTTCTTT. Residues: CASSPGGQGYEAFF.

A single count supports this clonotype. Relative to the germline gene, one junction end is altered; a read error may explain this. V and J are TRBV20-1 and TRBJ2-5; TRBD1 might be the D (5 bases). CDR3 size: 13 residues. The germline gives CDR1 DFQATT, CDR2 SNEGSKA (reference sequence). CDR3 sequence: CSAKRTSQETQHF. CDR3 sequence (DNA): TGCAGTGCTAAACGGACAAGCCAGGAGACCCAGCACTTC.

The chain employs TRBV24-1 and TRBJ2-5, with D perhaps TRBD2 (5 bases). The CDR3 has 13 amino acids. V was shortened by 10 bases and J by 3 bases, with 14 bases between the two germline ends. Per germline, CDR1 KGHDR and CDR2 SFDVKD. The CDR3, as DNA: TGTGCCACTTCGCCCGGGGTGAAAGAGACCCAGTACTTC. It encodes CATSPGVKETQYF.

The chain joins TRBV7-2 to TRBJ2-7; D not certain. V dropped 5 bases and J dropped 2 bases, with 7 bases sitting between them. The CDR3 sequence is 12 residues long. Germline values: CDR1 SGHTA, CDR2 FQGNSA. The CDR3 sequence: CASSRVPYEQYF. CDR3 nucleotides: TGTGCCAGCAGCCGGGTCCCCTACGAGCAGTACTTC.

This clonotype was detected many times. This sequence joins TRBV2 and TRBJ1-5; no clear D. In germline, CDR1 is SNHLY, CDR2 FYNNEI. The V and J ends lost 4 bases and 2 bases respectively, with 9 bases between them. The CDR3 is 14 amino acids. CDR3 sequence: CASSGREGNQPQHF. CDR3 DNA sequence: TGTGCCAGCAGTGGACGGGAAGGCAATCAGCCCCAGCATTTT.

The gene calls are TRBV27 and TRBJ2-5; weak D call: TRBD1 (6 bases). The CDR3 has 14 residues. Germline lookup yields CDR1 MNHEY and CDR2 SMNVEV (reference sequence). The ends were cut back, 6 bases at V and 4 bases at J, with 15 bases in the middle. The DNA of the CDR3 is TGTGCCAGCAGCGCACAGGGATTCGCAGAGACCCAGTACTTC. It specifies CASSAQGFAETQYF.